A single sample is the source of the 21 T cell receptor beta chains below, sequenced in a study of glioma-infiltrating T cells. Using RNA template, CDR3s of TCR alpha and beta were amplified with iRepertoire arm-PCR. TCRdb recomputed calls from the multiplex PCR reads with MiXCR, one row per CDR3 protein. The table has approximately 120,000 distinct CDR3 sequences, 25% seen once. Sequenced sample: glioma tissue, nonneoplastic brain tissue, or PBMCs (not recorded which). The receptors derive from a human donor with low-grade glioma or glioblastoma, undergoing nonglioma brain surgery, or in good health (not recorded which).

Comments on this clonotype: This could be a read error, since a much larger clone is one nucleotide away. The chain uses TRBV28 and TRBJ2-1; TRBD2 might be the D (5 bases). This CDR3 is 14 amino acids long. The germline CDR1 and CDR2 sequences are MDHEN and SYDVKM. The CDR3 loop is CASSPPDRGNERFF. The CDR3 region has the DNA TGTGCCAGCAGTCCCCCAGACCGGGGAAATGAGCGGTTCTTC.

Concerning this clonotype itself: A much larger clone differs by one base, so this may be a read error. The genes are TRBV20-1 and TRBJ2-6, with D perhaps TRBD1 (5 bases). CDR1 is DFQATT and CDR2 is SNEGSKA in the germline V gene (reference sequence). The CDR3 is made up of 13 amino acids. CDR3 region: CSAADSGANALTF. The CDR3 DNA reads TGCAGTGCTGCAGACTCTGGGGCCAACGCCCTGACTTTC.

The CDR3 sequence: CASSFKKGLGESPLHF. The CDR3 nucleotides read TGTGCCAGCAGCTTCAAAAAGGGATTGGGAGAATCACCCCTCCACTTT. The rearrangement joins TRBV5-4 to TRBJ1-6, with unresolved D. The CDR3 extends over 16 amino acids. V was trimmed by 2 bases and J by 10 bases, leaving 19 bases between them. Per germline, CDR1 SGHNT and CDR2 YYREEE (reference sequence).

A word on this clonotype: One base away lies a much larger clone, so this may be a sequencing read error. V and J are TRBV6-1 and TRBJ2-7, with a weak D call TRBD1 (6 bases). This CDR3 comprises 13 residues. V was shortened by 6 bases and J by 2 bases, with 11 bases between the two germline ends. Germline CDR1 and CDR2: MNHNS and SASEGT. The CDR3 coding sequence is TGTGCCAGCAGCCTACAGGGAACCTACGAGCAGTACTTC. Its translation: CASSLQGTYEQYF.

This clonotype was detected many times. CDR3 sequence (DNA): TGTGCCAGCAGCCAGGGGGTTTACGAGCAGTACTTC. Translation: CASSQGVYEQYF. The V call is TRBV7-9, the J call TRBJ2-7, with 7 nucleotides matching TRBD1. CDR1 is SEHNR and CDR2 is FQNEAQ in the germline V gene (reference sequence). This CDR3 comprises 12 residues. The J segment lost 4 bases and the V segment lost 5 bases, leaving 2 bases of the junction unmatched. The full variable domain, its missing parts supplied by reference TRBV7-9 and TRBJ2-7, is DTGVSQNPRHKITKRGQNVTFRCDPISEHNRLYWYRQTLGQGPEFLTYFQNEAQLEKSRLLSDRFSAERPKGSFSTLEIQRTEQGDSAMYLCASSQGVYEQYFGPGTRLTVT.

This clonotype was observed many times. CDR3 bases: TGTGCCAGCACCTCCTCGAGGCTAGCGGGAAAGACAGATACGCAGTATTTT. It translates to CASTSSRLAGKTDTQYF. The chain recombines TRBV2 with TRBJ2-3, with TRBD2 matching over 9 bases. The CDR3 length is 17 residues. In germline, CDR1 is SNHLY, CDR2 FYNNEI. J lost 3 bases, V lost 7 bases, and 14 bases had no gene match.

On this clonotype itself: A much larger clone differs from this one at a single base, so this may be a read error. The chain recombines TRBV2 with TRBJ2-6; tentatively, D is TRBD1 (6 bases). CDR1 and CDR2 from the germline V gene are SNHLY and FYNNEI. CDR3 size: 15 residues. The CDR3 DNA sequence: TGTGCCAGCAGCTCCGGACAGACTGGGTCCAACGTCCTGACTTTC. Its translation is CASSSGQTGSNVLTF. Looking up the rest from reference TRBV2 and TRBJ2-6 gives the full variable domain: EPEVTQTPSHQVTQMGQEVILRCVPISNHLYFYWYRQILGQKVEFLVSFYNNEISEKSEIFDDQFSVERPDGSNFTLKIRSTKLEDSAMYFCASSSGQTGSNVLTFGAGSRLTVL.

This clonotype was observed a handful of times. The chain recombines TRBV11-3 with TRBJ2-1, with 8 bases that match TRBD2. Germline values: CDR1 SGHNT, CDR2 YENEEA. Trimming at V came to 6 bases and at J to 4 bases, leaving 11 bases not matched to a gene. CDR3 length equals 16 residues. CDR3 residues: CASRTSNGGGYNEQFF. Here the CDR3 DNA reads TGTGCCAGCAGAACTTCAAACGGCGGGGGGTACAATGAGCAGTTCTTC.

The rearrangement links TRBV12-3 or TRBV12-4 to TRBJ2-5; D is possibly TRBD1 (7 bases). V was shortened by 8 bases and J by 2 bases, with 12 bases between the two germline ends. The CDR3 has 13 amino acids. The CDR3 coding sequence is TGTGCCAGCGGGCGGGACAGTCAAGAGACCCAGTACTTC. It specifies CASGRDSQETQYF.

In its sample, this clonotype was seen many times. J is TRBJ2-7 and V is TRBV20-1, with 7 bases lining up with TRBD2. There are 13 residues in the CDR3. V lost 6 bases, J lost 6 bases, and 11 bases stayed unmatched. CDR1 and CDR2 from the germline V gene are DFQATT and SNEGSKA (reference sequence). The CDR3 DNA sequence: TGCAGTGCATCCCGCAGCGGGGAAACCGAGCAGTACTTC. Encoded protein: CSASRSGETEQYF.

Many counts were recorded for this clonotype. A read error is possible here, since a much larger clone lies one base away. V is TRBV6-4 and J is TRBJ2-2; D is unresolved. CDR3 length: 12 amino acids. V shed 3 bases and J shed 1 base, with 0 bases lying between them. CDR1 is MRHNA and CDR2 is SNTAGT in the germline V gene. The CDR3, as DNA: TGTGCCAGCAGTGAGAACACCGGGGAGCTGTTTTTT. Its translation is CASSENTGELFF.

This clonotype was recorded a few times. The chain is built from TRBV14 and TRBJ2-2; D not resolved. There are 16 residues in the CDR3. Germline V lookup: CDR1 SGHDN, CDR2 FVKESK. V was cut by 1 base and J by 4 bases, with 13 bases left in between. Here the CDR3 DNA reads TGTGCCAGCAGCCAAGTAGCCCGGAGAAGCACCGGGGAGCTGTTTTTT. Its protein is CASSQVARRSTGELFF. The variable domain in full, with the rest retrieved from reference TRBV14 and TRBJ2-2, is EAGVTQFPSHSVIEKGQTVTLRCDPISGHDNLYWYRRVMGKEIKFLLHFVKESKQDESGMPNNRFLAERTGGTYSTLKVQPAELEDSGVYFCASSQVARRSTGELFFGEGSRLTVL.

This clonotype was seen ten or more times. The rearrangement uses TRBV6-6 and TRBJ2-1; 9 nucleotides align to TRBD2. This CDR3 is 15 amino acids long. CDR1 is MNHNY and CDR2 is SVGAGI in the germline V gene (reference sequence). With V trimmed by 2 bases and J by 9 bases, 8 bases remained unmatched. The CDR3 DNA reads as TGTGCCAGCAGTTACCCCCGAGCGGGGGGCGGTGAGCAGTTCTTC. This sequence encodes CASSYPRAGGGEQFF.

CDR3 sequence: CASTGMLAGADTQYF. In DNA form, the CDR3 reads TGTGCCAGCACTGGGATGCTAGCGGGAGCAGATACGCAGTATTTT. The chain combines TRBV7-2 with TRBJ2-3, with TRBD2 matching over 10 bases. The germline V gene encodes CDR1 SGHTA and CDR2 FQGNSA. The CDR3 totals 15 residues. V was pared by 7 bases and J by 4 bases, with 8 bases of the junction left unmatched.

This clonotype was recorded many times. One end of the junction fails to match germline, which may point to a read error. This chain links TRBV7-2 with TRBJ2-3; D uncertain. The CDR3 has 13 amino acids. Germline CDR1 and CDR2: SGHTA and FQGNSA. The CDR3 coding sequence is TGTGCCAGCAGTTTAGGAGTCACAGATACGCAGTATTTT. Its translation: CASSLGVTDTQYF. The variable domain in full, with the rest retrieved from reference TRBV7-2 and TRBJ2-3, is GAGVSQSPSNKVTEKGKDVELRCDPISGHTALYWYRQSLGQGLEFLIYFQGNSAPDKSGLPSDRFSAERTGGSVSTLTIQRTQQEDSAVYLCASSLGVTDTQYFGPGTRLTVL.

The table lists this clonotype with many counts. J is TRBJ2-7 and V is TRBV7-2, with TRBD2 identical over 7 bases. The CDR3 covers 15 residues. V lost 5 bases to trimming and J lost 5 bases; unmatched junction nucleotides: 12. Germline-derived CDR1 and CDR2 are SGHTA and FQGNSA. The CDR3 protein is CASSPSLRSGNEQYF. The CDR3 coding sequence is TGTGCCAGCAGCCCTTCCCTCAGGAGCGGGAACGAGCAGTACTTC.

This clonotype occurred many times. The V gene is TRBV7-2, the J gene TRBJ2-3, with D possibly TRBD1 on 5 matching bases. The ends were cut back, 7 bases at V and 0 bases at J, with 11 bases in the middle. CDR3 size: 14 residues. Germline assignment: CDR1 SGHTA and CDR2 FQGNSA. The CDR3 DNA reads as TGTGCCAGCAACCGCCGACAGAGCACAGATACGCAGTATTTT. Translating gives CASNRRQSTDTQYF.

The gene calls are TRBV29-1 and TRBJ1-1; D call uncertain. V lost 5 bases and J lost 2, with 9 bases in between. Germline V gives CDR1 SQVTM, CDR2 ANQGSEA. CDR3 length equals 12 residues. In DNA form, the CDR3 reads TGCAGCGTTAAGAACAGAAACACTGAAGCTTTCTTT. Protein sequence: CSVKNRNTEAFF.

Remarks on this clonotype: A much larger clone differs by one base, so this may be a read error. V and J are TRBV4-1 and TRBJ2-3, with D hard to call. Germline lookup yields CDR1 MGHRA and CDR2 YSYEKL. The length of the CDR3 is 13 residues. The CDR3 DNA is TGCGCCAGCAGCCGACAAGAAAGAGATACGAAGTATTTT. It is translated as CASSRQERDTKYF.

As DNA, the CDR3 is TGTGCCAGCTCACCACCCAAACTAGCGGGGGGGCATGAGCAGTTCTTC. Its translation is CASSPPKLAGGHEQFF. The chain recombines TRBV18 with TRBJ2-1; 13 bases are a match to TRBD2. J was trimmed by 8 bases and V by 0 bases; bases with no gene match: 4. The V gene's germline CDR1 is KGHSH and CDR2 LQKENI. The CDR3 loop spans 16 amino acids.

The chain is built from TRBV6-2 or TRBV6-3 and TRBJ1-6, with 7 positions matching TRBD1. The CDR3 is 16 amino acids. CDR1 and CDR2 (germline): MNHEY, SVGEGT. J gave up 8 bases and V 2 bases, and 9 bases lay outside the gene matches. CDR3 in DNA: TGTGCCAGCAGTTACCCTCAACAGGGGATCGATTCACCCCTCCACTTT. Translating gives CASSYPQQGIDSPLHF.